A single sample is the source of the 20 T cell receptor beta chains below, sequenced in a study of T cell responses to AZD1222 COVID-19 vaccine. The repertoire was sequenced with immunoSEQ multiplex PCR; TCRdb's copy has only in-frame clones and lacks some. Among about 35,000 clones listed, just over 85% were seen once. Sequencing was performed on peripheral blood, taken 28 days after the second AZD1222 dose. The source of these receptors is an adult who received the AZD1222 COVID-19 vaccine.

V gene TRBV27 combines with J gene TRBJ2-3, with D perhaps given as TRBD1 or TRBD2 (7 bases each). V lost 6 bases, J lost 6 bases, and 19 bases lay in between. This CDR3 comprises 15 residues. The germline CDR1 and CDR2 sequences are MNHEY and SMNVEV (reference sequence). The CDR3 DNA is TGTGCCAGCAGGAACAGGGGCCTAGCGGCCGATACGCAGTATTTT. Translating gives CASRNRGLAADTQYF.

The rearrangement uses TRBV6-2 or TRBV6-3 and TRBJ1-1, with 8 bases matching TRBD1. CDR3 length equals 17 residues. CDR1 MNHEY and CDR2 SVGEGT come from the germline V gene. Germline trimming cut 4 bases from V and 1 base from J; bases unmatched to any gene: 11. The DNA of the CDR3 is TGTGCCAGCAGTTCCAACTTCTGGACAGGGACGAACACTGAAGCTTTCTTT. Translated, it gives CASSSNFWTGTNTEAFF.

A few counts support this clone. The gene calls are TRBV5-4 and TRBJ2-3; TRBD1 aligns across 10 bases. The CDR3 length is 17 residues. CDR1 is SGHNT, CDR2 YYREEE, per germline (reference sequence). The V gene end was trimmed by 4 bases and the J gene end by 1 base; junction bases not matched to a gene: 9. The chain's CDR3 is CASSRQPTGGRTDTQYF. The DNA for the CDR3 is TGTGCCAGCAGCCGTCAGCCGACAGGGGGCCGCACAGATACGCAGTATTTT.

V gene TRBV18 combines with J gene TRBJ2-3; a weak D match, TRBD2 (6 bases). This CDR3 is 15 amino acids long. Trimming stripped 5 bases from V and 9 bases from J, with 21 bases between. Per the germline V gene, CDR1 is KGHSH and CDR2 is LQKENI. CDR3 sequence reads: CASSSTRDSLATQYF. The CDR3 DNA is TGTGCCAGCTCATCCACCCGGGACTCCCTGGCCACGCAGTATTTT.

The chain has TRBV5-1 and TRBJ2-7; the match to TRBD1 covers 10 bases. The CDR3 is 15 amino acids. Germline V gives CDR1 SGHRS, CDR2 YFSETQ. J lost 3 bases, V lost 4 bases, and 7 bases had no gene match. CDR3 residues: CASSGTGAGGYEQYF. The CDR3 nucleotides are TGCGCCAGCAGCGGGACAGGGGCCGGGGGCTACGAGCAGTACTTC.

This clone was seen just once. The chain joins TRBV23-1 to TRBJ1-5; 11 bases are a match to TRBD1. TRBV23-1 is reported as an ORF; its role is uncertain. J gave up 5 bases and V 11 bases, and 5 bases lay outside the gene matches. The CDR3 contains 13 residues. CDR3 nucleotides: TGCGCCTGGCCGGACAGGGGGCATCAGCCCCAGCATTTT. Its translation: CAWPDRGHQPQHF.

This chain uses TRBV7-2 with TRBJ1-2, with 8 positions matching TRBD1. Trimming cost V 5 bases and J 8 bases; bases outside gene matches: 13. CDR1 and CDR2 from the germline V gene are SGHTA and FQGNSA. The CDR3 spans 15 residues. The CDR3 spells CASSVPRDRNRGYTF. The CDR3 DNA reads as TGTGCCAGCAGCGTACCCCGGGACAGGAATCGGGGCTACACCTTC.

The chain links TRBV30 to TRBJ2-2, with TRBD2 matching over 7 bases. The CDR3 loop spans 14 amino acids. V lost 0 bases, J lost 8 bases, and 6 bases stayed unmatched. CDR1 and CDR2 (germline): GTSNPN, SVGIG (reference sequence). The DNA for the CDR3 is TGTGCCTGGAGTGTTTCCAGCGGGGAAGGGGAGCTGTTTTTT. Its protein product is CAWSVSSGEGELFF. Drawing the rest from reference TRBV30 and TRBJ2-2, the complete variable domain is SQTIHQWPATLVQPVGSPLSLECTVEGTSNPNLYWYRQAAGRGLQLLFYSVGIGQISSEVPQNLSASRPQDRQFILSSKKLLLSDSGFYLCAWSVSSGEGELFFGEGSRLTVL.

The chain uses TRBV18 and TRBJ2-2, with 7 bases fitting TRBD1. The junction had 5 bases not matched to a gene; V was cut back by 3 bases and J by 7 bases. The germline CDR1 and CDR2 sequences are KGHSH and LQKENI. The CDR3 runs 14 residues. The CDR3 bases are TGTGCCAGCTCACCTAATACAGGGGACGGGGAGCTGTTTTTT. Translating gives CASSPNTGDGELFF.

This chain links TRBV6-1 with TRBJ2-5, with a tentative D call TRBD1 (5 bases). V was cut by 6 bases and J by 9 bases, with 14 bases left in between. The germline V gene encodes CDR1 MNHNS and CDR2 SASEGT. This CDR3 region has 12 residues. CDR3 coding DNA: TGTGCCAGCAGCCTCCAGGGTGCGGCCCAGTACTTC. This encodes CASSLQGAAQYF.

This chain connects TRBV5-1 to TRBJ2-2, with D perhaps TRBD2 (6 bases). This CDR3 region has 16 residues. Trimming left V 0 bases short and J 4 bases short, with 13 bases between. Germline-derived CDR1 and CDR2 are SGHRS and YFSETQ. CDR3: CASSLARGTGTGELFF. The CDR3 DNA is TGCGCCAGCAGCTTGGCCCGGGGGACGGGCACCGGGGAGCTGTTTTTT. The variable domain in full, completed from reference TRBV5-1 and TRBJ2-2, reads KAGVTQTPRYLIKTRGQQVTLSCSPISGHRSVSWYQQTPGQGLQFLFEYFSETQRNKGNFPGRFSGRQFSNSRSEMNVSTLELGDSALYLCASSLARGTGTGELFFGEGSRLTVL.

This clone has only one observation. This CDR3 reads CASSFLTGNGYTF. The CDR3 nucleotides read TGTGCCAGCAGTTTCCTGACAGGGAATGGCTACACCTTC. The rearrangement uses TRBV12-3 or TRBV12-4 and TRBJ1-2, with 7 bases fitting TRBD1. The CDR3 runs to 13 residues. The trim removed 3 bases at V and 6 bases at J, leaving 4 bases unmatched.

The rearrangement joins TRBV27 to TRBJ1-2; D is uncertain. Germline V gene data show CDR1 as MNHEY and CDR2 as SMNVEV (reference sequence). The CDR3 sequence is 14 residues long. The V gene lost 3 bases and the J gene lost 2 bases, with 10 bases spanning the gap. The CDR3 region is CASSFVGLNYGYTF. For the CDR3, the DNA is TGTGCCAGCAGTTTCGTAGGTCTGAACTATGGCTACACCTTC.

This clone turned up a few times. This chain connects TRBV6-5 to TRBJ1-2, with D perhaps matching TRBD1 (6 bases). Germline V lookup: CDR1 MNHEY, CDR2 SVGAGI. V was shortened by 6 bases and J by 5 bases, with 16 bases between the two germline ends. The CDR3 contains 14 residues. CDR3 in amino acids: CASRPRRGGYGYTF. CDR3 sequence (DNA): TGTGCCAGCAGGCCCCGGAGGGGGGGTTATGGCTACACCTTC.

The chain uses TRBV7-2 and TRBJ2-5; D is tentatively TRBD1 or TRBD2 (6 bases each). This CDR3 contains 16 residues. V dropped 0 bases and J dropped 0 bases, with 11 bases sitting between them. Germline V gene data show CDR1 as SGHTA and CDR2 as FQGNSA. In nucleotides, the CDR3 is TGTGCCAGCAGCTTAGCGGGGGGCCCTTACCAAGAGACCCAGTACTTC. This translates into CASSLAGGPYQETQYF.

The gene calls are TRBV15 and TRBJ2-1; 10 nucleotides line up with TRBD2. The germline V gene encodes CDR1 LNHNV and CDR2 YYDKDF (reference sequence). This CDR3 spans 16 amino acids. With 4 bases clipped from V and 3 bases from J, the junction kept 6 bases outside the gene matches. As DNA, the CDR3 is TGTGCCACCAGCACCCCCCTAGCGGGAGACTACAATGAGCAGTTCTTC. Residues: CATSTPLAGDYNEQFF.

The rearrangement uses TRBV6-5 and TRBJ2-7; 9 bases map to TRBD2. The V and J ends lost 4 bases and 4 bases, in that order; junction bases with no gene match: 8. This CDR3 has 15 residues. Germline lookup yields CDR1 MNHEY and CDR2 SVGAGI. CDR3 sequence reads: CASSFGGRAGYEQYF. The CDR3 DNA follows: TGTGCCAGCAGTTTCGGCGGGAGGGCCGGGTACGAGCAGTACTTC.

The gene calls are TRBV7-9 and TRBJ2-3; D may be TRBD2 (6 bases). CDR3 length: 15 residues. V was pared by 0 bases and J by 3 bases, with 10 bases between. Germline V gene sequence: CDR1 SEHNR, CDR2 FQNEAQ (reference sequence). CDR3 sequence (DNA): TGTGCCAGCAGCTTAGCCCCTCGGGAGACAGATACGCAGTATTTT. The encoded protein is CASSLAPRETDTQYF.

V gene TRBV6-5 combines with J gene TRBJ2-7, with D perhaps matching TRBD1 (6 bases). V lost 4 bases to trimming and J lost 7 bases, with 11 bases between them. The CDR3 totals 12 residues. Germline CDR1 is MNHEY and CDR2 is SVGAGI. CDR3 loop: CASSFSGQEQYF. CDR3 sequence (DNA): TGTGCCAGCAGTTTCTCTGGACAGGAGCAGTACTTC.

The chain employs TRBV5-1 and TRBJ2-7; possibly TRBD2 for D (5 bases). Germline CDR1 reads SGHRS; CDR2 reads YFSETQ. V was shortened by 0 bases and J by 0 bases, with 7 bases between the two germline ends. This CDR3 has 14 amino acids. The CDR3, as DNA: TGCGCCAGCAGCTTGGCCGGGGACTCCTACGAGCAGTACTTC. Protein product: CASSLAGDSYEQYF.